This note documents a single T cell receptor beta chain sequence. It has no known antigen specificity. No clone much larger than this one lies a single base away; base qualities are absent. The immunoSEQ hsTCRB v3.0 assay was used at survey level resolution to sequence the TRB variable region. The target sequencing depth for TRB was about 40,000-50,000 T-cell genomes per sample. Pooled TRB libraries were sequenced on an Illumina MiSeq with a v3 150-cycle kit. The published analysis was carried out like this. Analysis of repertoires was carried out in R inside a reproducible Nextflow workflow spanning QC, data transformation and analysis. Custom analyses were implemented in LymphoSeq2, an R package for AIRR-Seq data exploration. After excluding a few samples that yielded fewer than 5000 total TRB sequences, roughly 190 HIV repertoires remained for analysis. Among the roughly 180 retained HIV repertoires, 55 to 60 were collected before ART initiation and 120 to 130 after ART initiation. Repertoires were downsampled to 5000 TRB nucleotide sequences, with summary statistics averaged over 100 downsampling iterations. The analysis kept only TRB sequences whose CDR3 regions were at least seven amino acids long. Diversity was assessed using a clonality score derived from Shannon entropy and using the Gini coefficient. In repertoire networks, the top 5000 CDR3 amino acid sequences were linked whenever an edit distance of one separated two sequences. GLIPH2 predicted antigen specificity groups and MHC restriction for TRB CDR3 amino acid sequences. To flag known associations with CMV, EBV, HIV or tissue antigens, CDR3 amino acid sequences were compared against VDJdb and McPAS-TCR. Pre-ART, post-ART and control groups were compared with Wilcoxon signed-rank tests and Holm-Bonferroni correction. As stored in TCRdb, this immuneACCESS dataset retains in-frame rearrangements with V and J assigned. A fraction of the clones does not appear; measured against another copy, unresolved V genes explain less than half of the discrepancy, and the remainder lacks a known reason. The V and J calls and the clone size are those of that table, but D and trimming were determined from the DNA. This sample is represented by tens of thousands of clones; roughly four fifths of them were singletons. The ten biggest clones cover 6.2% of the sample.

The entry originates in a study of long-term antiretroviral therapy in people with HIV (dated by TCRdb to about 2022). Looking at the study overall: Collection of the earliest samples took place about a decade ahead of the 2015 WHO recommendation for immediate ART, at a time when ART was typically delayed until CD4 counts fell. A total of roughly 200 cryopreserved PBMC samples were contributed to the cohort by 30 adults with confirmed HIV infection, with samples collected serially over a mean of roughly six years (range 1-12). Whether ART initiation and durable HIV suppression were associated with changes in peripheral blood TRB repertoire composition and diversity was tested in a retrospective serial study. Of the roughly 30 participants with HIV, approximately twelve were female. No cross-contamination during QIAcube processing turned up in test extractions that ran a monoclonal T-cell line alongside approximately 35 polyclonal samples.

General findings and caveats noted by the study authors: The samples span the years 2004 to 2017, and the ART regimens used at that time may not be as effective as current regimens. At every time point, the repertoire was dominated by expanded TRB clones first identified before ART initiation, although this dominance fluctuated and, in many PLHIV, declined after ART. Limited PBMC availability meant only the TCR beta chain was sequenced, without alpha chain pairing. Compared with controls, HIV repertoires had narrower CDR3 length ranges, and the network structure pointed to an antigen-experienced repertoire that shifted only slightly toward naive after ART. Inferences about post-ART repertoire changes were limited because no data were available on ART adherence, viral resistance or therapy changes. Starting ART was linked to a significant rise in TRB diversity, yet even with long-term ART the diversity remained significantly lower than in transplant donor controls. Because cell numbers in pre-ART samples were limited, unsorted PBMC were profiled instead of sorted CD4+ and CD8+ T cells.

Participants were included only if at least one PBMC sample before ART initiation and at least two post-ART samples were available. Treatment was received in the United States of America by all participants with HIV. Cryopreserved samples of roughly 0.85-11 million PBMC were thawed and washed before DNA extraction. At the time of the earliest PBMC sample, participants with HIV were aged between about 20 and 60 years. Per participant, PBMC samples came from 1-4 timepoints prior to ART initiation and 2-8 timepoints following ART initiation, for a median of 7 samples. Serial HIV viral load, CD4+ T-cell count, ART history and demographic data were obtained for every participant. Genomic DNA was extracted from unsorted PBMC with a Qiagen kit on a QIAcube, processed in batches of 12 samples. The specimen was unsorted PBMCs, collected 1 year after starting antiretroviral therapy. The receptor was isolated from a man younger than 35 with HIV.

The CDR3 corresponds to CASKVTPGASEQFF. The DNA sequence is as follows: TGTGCCAGCAAAGTTACTCCGGGAGCCAGTGAGCAGTTCTTC. The chain joins TRBV2 to TRBJ2-1; the best D guess is TRBD2, with 6 bases matching. Taken from cysteine to phenylalanine, the CDR3 has 14 residues. Just CDR3 DNA is preserved here, 42 bases in frame from base 1. The germline V gene specifies SNHLY as CDR1 and FYNNEI as CDR2. The V and J ends are trimmed by 7 bases and 9 bases, leaving 19 bases between them.